The clone carrying this T cell receptor (beta chain) has just a few counts. Its antigen is undetermined. TCRdb reprocessed the RT-PCR reads with MiXCR, giving one entry per CDR3 protein. In the table there are roughly 500,000 distinct CDR3 sequences, roughly 25% of which are singletons. This record comes from a study of response to subunit inactivated influenza vaccine. This CDR3 contains 15 residues. The V gene's germline CDR1 is MNHNS and CDR2 SASEGT. The V and J ends lost 6 bases and 3 bases, in that order; junction bases with no gene match: 8. The study's findings and limits: It was suggested by the authors that few new T cells are recruited by each seasonal influenza vaccination.

V is TRBV6-1 and J is TRBJ2-7; 10 positions match TRBD1. This sample comprised CD4+ T cells sorted from PBMCs, obtained roughly 5 days after vaccination. The clonotype was recovered from a middle-aged man who received an inactivated influenza vaccine. The DNA for the CDR3 is TGTGCCAGCAGGGAGGGGACAGGGGCTGGCTACGAGCAGTACTTC. This codes for CASREGTGAGYEQYF.